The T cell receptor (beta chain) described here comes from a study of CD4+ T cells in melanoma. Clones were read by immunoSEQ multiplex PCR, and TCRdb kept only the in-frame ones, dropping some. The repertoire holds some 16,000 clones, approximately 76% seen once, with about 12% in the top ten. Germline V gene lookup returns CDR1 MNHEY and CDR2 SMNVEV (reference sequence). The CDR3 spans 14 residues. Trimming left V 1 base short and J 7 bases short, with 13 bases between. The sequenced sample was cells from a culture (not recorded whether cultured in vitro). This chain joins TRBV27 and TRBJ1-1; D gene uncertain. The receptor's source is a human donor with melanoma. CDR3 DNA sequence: TGTGCCAGCAGTTTATTACCCACCCGACTTGAAGCTTTCTTT. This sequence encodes CASSLLPTRLEAFF.